This TCR beta chain was recovered during a study of T cell responses to AZD1222 COVID-19 vaccine. Points from the study as a whole: The study sampled repertoires only after the peak T cell response.

A remark on this clone: Its antigen is currently unknown.

The method was immunoSEQ multiplex PCR; TCRdb's version includes in-frame clones alone and lacks a portion of them. The table lists approximately 150,000 clones, 85% to 90% of them singletons. This CDR3 is built from 14 residues. The germline gives CDR1 MNHEY, CDR2 SMNVEV (reference sequence). Trimming removed 4 bases from V and 6 bases from J, with 13 bases in between. The chain links TRBV27 to TRBJ2-1; D uncertain. The origin of this receptor is an adult in good health. The sequencing here drew on peripheral blood, taken on day 0 of AZD1222 vaccination. The DNA for the CDR3 is TGTGCCAGCAGTTACGCCGGTCGAGGCAATGAGCAGTTCTTC. Translated: CASSYAGRGNEQFF.